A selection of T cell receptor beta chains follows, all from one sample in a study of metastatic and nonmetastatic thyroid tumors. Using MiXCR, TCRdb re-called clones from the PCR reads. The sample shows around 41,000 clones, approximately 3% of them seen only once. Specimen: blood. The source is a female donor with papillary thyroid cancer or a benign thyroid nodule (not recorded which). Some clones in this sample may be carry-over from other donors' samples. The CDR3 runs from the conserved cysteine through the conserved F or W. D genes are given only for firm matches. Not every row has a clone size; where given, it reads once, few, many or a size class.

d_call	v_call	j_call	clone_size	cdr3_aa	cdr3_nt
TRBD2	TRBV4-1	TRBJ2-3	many	CASSPPTSGRARMSGSNVDTQYF	TGCGCCAGCAGCCCCCCAACTAGCGGGAGGGCCCGCATGTCTGGTTCCAATGTAGATACGCAGTATTTT
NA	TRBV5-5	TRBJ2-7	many	CASSYRAERTYEQYF	TGTGCCAGCAGCTACCGGGCCGAACGAACCTACGAGCAGTACTTC
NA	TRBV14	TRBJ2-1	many	CASSQFIGKGEQFF	TGTGCCAGCAGCCAATTTATCGGAAAGGGTGAGCAGTTCTTC
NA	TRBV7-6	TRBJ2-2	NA	CASSLPTTWELFF	TGTGCCAGCAGCTTACCAACCACCTGGGAGCTGTTTTTT
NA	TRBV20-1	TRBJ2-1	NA	CSARSAGGGRNEQFF	TGCAGTGCTAGGTCGGCTGGAGGGGGAAGGAATGAGCAGTTCTTC
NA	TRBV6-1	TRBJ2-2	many	CASSDLREAGELFF	TGTGCCAGCAGTGATCTGAGAGAGGCCGGGGAGCTGTTTTTT
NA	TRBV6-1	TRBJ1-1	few	CASSEMADTEAFF	TGTGCCAGCAGTGAAATGGCGGACACTGAAGCTTTCTTT
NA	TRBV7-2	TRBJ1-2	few	CASSLLGGRLSGYTF	TGTGCCAGCAGCTTACTTGGTGGGCGCCTGAGTGGCTACACCTTC
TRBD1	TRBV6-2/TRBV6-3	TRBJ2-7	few	CASKRDGTGAYEQYF	TGTGCCAGCAAAAGGGACGGGACAGGAGCCTACGAGCAGTACTTC
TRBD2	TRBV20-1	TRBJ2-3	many	CSARYPGLALDTQYF	TGCAGTGCTAGATACCCGGGACTAGCGTTAGATACGCAGTATTTT
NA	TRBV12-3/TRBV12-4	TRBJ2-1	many	CASSFGAPSEQFF	TGTGCCAGCAGTTTCGGCGCGCCAAGTGAGCAGTTCTTC
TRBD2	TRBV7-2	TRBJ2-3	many	CASSWGELAGQYF	TGTGCCAGCAGCTGGGGAGAACTAGCGGGACAGTATTTT
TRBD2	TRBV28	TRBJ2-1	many	CASIGTSGFTSEQFF	TGTGCCAGCATTGGGACTAGCGGTTTTACAAGCGAGCAGTTCTTC
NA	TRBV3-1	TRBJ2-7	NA	CASSHPGAPKKQYF	TGTGCCAGCAGCCATCCAGGGGCGCCTAAAAAGCAGTACTTC
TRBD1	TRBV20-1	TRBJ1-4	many	CSVSGGRGANEKLFF	TGCAGTGTTTCAGGGGGGCGCGGAGCTAATGAAAAACTGTTTTTT
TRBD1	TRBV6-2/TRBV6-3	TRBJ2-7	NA	CASSYPTKRTGAYEQYF	TGTGCCAGCAGTTACCCAACAAAAAGGACAGGGGCCTACGAGCAGTACTTC
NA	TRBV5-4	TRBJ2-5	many	CASSRTISETQYF	TGTGCCAGCAGCAGGACGATCTCGGAGACCCAGTACTTC
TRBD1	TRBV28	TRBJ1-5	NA	CASRPSGGVGQPQHF	TGTGCCAGCAGACCCTCAGGGGGCGTGGGTCAGCCCCAGCATTTT
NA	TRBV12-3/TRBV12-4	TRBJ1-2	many	CASSPGGQGYYGYTF	TGTGCCAGCAGTCCTGGTGGTCAGGGGTACTATGGCTACACCTTC
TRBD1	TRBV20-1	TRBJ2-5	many	CSATDGTGRETQYF	TGCAGTGCAACCGATGGGACAGGAAGAGAGACCCAGTACTTC
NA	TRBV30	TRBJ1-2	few	CAWMTGYGYTF	TGTGCCTGGATGACAGGATATGGCTACACCTTC
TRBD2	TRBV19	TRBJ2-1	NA	CASKLAGEYNEQFF	TGTGCCAGTAAACTAGCGGGGGAGTACAATGAGCAGTTCTTC
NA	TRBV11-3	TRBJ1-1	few	CASSQDINTEAFF	TGTGCCAGCAGCCAGGACATTAACACTGAAGCTTTCTTT
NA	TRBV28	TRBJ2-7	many	CASSVPSWSREQYF	TGTGCCAGCAGTGTCCCCTCTTGGAGTCGGGAGCAGTACTTC
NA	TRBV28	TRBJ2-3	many	CASTQRRDTQYF	TGTGCCAGCACCCAACGGCGAGATACGCAGTATTTT
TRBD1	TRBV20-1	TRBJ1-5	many	CSARGTGEGQPQHF	TGCAGTGCTAGGGGGACAGGGGAGGGTCAGCCCCAGCATTTT
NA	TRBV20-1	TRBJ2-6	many	CSARPFTTGANVLTF	TGCAGTGCTCGTCCTTTCACGACCGGGGCCAACGTCCTGACTTTC
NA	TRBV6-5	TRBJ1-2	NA	CASSYTARAYYGYTF	TGTGCCAGCAGTTACACGGCCAGGGCTTACTATGGCTACACCTTC
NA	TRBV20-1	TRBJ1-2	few	CRAIGSGGYGYTF	TGCAGAGCTATAGGATCGGGGGGCTATGGCTACACCTTC
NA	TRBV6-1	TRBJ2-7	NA	CASSSDSAYEQYF	TGTGCCAGCAGCTCGGACTCAGCCTACGAGCAGTACTTC
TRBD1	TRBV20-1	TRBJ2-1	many	CSATDRGLYNEQFF	TGCAGTGCTACAGACAGGGGGCTGTACAATGAGCAGTTCTTC